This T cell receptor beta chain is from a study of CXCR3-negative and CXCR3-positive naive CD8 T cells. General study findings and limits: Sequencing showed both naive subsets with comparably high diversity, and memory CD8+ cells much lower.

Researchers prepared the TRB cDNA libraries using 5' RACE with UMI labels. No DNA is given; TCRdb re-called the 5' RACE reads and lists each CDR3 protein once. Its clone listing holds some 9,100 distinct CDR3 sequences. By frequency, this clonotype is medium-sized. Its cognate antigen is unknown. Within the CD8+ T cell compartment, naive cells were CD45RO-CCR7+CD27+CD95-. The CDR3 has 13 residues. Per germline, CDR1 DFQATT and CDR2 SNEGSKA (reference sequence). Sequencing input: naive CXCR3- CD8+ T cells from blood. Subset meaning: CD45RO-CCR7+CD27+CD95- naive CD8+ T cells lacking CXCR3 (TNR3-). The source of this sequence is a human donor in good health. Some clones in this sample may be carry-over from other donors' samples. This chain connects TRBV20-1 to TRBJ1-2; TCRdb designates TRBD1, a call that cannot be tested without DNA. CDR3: CSARRGHNYGYTF.